A selection of T cell receptor beta chains follows, all from one sample in a study of cytomegalovirus exposure and HLA in healthy donors. Clones were read by immunoSEQ multiplex PCR, and TCRdb kept only the in-frame ones, dropping some. The sample has 130,000 or so clones, roughly three quarters seen once. Material for sequencing was PBMCs. The receptor source for this set is a man younger than 45 in good health and CMV-seronegative. The CDR3 runs from the conserved cysteine through the conserved F or W. A D gene is named only where the DNA matches it firmly. Only some rows state a clone size, as once, few, many or a class for expanded clones.

V gene,J gene,D gene,clone size,CDR3 DNA,CDR3 protein
TRBV7-9,TRBJ1-2,-,-,TGTGCCAGCAGCTTAAGGGTGCAGGGGCCTAACTATGGCTACACCTTC,CASSLRVQGPNYGYTF
TRBV6-9,TRBJ1-5,-,-,TGTGCCAGCAGTTATTCGGAGGGGTCGGCGAATCAGCCCCAGCATTTT,CASSYSEGSANQPQHF
TRBV10-1,TRBJ1-5,-,few,TGCCCCTTTTTTGCTCCGGAAAGGCTGCAGGAACAGCCCCAGCATTTT,CPFFAPERLQEQPQHF
TRBV28,TRBJ1-3,-,-,TGTGCCAGCAGTTTAGGCAGGGGAAACACCATATATTTT,CASSLGRGNTIYF
TRBV7-2,TRBJ2-3,-,few,TGTGCCAGCAGCTTCGATGGTGGGGGCGGAGATACGCAGTATTTT,CASSFDGGGGDTQYF
TRBV7-2,TRBJ2-2,TRBD2,-,TGTGCCAGCAGCTTAATTGGCGGGAGAGTTACCGGGGAGCTGTTTTTT,CASSLIGGRVTGELFF
TRBV5-6,TRBJ2-7,TRBD2,-,TGTGCCAGCAGCCGGGGACTAGCGGGGAGGGAGCAGTACTTC,CASSRGLAGREQYF
TRBV19,TRBJ2-3,TRBD2,-,TGTGCCAGTACTCTCGGGACTAGCGGGGGATACACAGATACGCAGTATTTT,CASTLGTSGGYTDTQYF
TRBV2,TRBJ1-1,-,-,TGTGCCAGCAGTGAAACTCGGCGGGACACTGAAGCTTTCTTT,CASSETRRDTEAFF
TRBV5-4,TRBJ1-1,-,-,TGTGCCAGCAGCCCCCCCGGGACCTTTACGAGGGGGGAAGCTTTCTTT,CASSPPGTFTRGEAFF
TRBV5-4,TRBJ1-2,TRBD1,once,TGTGCCAGCAGCTTGGGAGGGGGCCATGGCTACACCTTC,CASSLGGGHGYTF
TRBV5-4,TRBJ2-5,TRBD1,-,TGTGCCAGCAGCTTTCGACAGGGGGCGTGGGAGACCCAGTACTTC,CASSFRQGAWETQYF
TRBV4-2,TRBJ1-3,-,few,TGTGCCAGCAGAAAAGATGCTAACTCTGGAAACACCATATATTTT,CASRKDANSGNTIYF
TRBV27,TRBJ2-2,TRBD1,few,TGTGCCAGCAGTGAGACAGGGGGTTGGACCGGGGAGCTGTTTTTT,CASSETGGWTGELFF
TRBV28,TRBJ1-1,-,-,TGTGCCAGCAGTAGCCAAAGTTGGGGCGAAGCTTTCTTT,CASSSQSWGEAFF
TRBV6-1,TRBJ2-1,-,-,TGTGCCACCTTCCCGGGACTGTCTTACAATGAGCAGTTCTTC,CATFPGLSYNEQFF
TRBV4-1,TRBJ1-2,-,-,TGCGCCAGCAGCCAAGATTTCGCCAGCTATGGCTACACCTTC,CASSQDFASYGYTF
TRBV7-2,TRBJ1-3,-,-,TGTGCCAGCAGCTTAGTGGGTTCGGGGAGCCGAAACACCATATATTTT,CASSLVGSGSRNTIYF
TRBV6-5,TRBJ2-7,-,-,TGTGCCAGCAGTTACGTGGGAGCCAACGAGCAGTACTTC,CASSYVGANEQYF
TRBV11-3,TRBJ2-7,-,few,TGTGCCAGCAGCTTGGGGCTGGTTAAGGTACACGAGCAGTACTTC,CASSLGLVKVHEQYF
TRBV2,TRBJ2-1,-,-,TGTGCCAGCAGTGCGCAGGGGCCCTACCTCTTC,CASSAQGPYLF
TRBV7-2,TRBJ1-2,-,-,TGTGCCAGCAGCTTATGGGGTGGGAGAGAAGATGGCTACACCTTC,CASSLWGGREDGYTF
TRBV5-1,TRBJ2-7,-,-,TGCGCCAGCAACCCGGGTCGGGTCCTCTCCTACGAGCAGTACTTC,CASNPGRVLSYEQYF
TRBV5-4,TRBJ2-3,-,once,TGTGCCAGCAGCTTGGTAGCTGGAGATACGCAGTATTTT,CASSLVAGDTQYF
TRBV6-6,TRBJ2-1,TRBD1,few,TGTGCCAGCAAGACCCCCGGGACAGATGAGCAGTTCTTC,CASKTPGTDEQFF
TRBV10-3,TRBJ2-7,-,few,TGTGCCATCAGTGACCAGGGAAACAACGAGCAGTACTTC,CAISDQGNNEQYF
TRBV7-2,TRBJ1-1,-,-,TGTGCCAGCAGCTTATTACCAGGGATGGAGACTTTCTTT,CASSLLPGMETFF
TRBV28,TRBJ2-7,TRBD2,-,TGTGCCAGCAGTTCCCTAGCGGGAGAACACTTC,CASSSLAGEHF
TRBV10-3,TRBJ2-7,-,-,TGTGCCATCAGTGAACGGGGGATGACCTACGAGCAGTACTTC,CAISERGMTYEQYF